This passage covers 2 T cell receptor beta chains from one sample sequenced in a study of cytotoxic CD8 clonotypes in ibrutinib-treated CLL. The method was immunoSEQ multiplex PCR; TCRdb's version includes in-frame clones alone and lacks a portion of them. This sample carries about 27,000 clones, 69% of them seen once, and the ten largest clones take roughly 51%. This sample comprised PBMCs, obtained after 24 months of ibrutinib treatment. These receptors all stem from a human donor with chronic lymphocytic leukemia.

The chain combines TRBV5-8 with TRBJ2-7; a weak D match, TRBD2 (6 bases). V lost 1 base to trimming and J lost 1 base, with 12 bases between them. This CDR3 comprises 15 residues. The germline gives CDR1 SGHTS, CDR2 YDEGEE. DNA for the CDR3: TGTGCCAGCAGCTTGACGGGGGTGGGATCCTACGAGCAGTACTTC. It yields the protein CASSLTGVGSYEQYF.

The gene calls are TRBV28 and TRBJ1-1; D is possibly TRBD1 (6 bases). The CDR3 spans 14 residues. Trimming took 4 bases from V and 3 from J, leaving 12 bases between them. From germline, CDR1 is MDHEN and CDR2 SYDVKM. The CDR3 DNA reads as TGTGCCAGCAGTTCCAGGGGCGGCGACACTGAAGCTTTCTTT. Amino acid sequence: CASSSRGGDTEAFF.